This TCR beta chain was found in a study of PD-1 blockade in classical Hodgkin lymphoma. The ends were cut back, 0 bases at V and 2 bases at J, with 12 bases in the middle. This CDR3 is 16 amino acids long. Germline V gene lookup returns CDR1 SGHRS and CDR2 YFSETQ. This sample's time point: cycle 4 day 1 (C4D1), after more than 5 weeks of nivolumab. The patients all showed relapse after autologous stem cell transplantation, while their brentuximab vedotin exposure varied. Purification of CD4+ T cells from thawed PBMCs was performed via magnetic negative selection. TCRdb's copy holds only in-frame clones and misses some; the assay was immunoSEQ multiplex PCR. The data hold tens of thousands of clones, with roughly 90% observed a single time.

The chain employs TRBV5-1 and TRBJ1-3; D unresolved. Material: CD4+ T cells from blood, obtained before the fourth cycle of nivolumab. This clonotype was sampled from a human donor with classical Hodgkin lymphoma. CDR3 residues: CASSLALEKPGNTIYF. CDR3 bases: TGCGCCAGCAGCTTGGCACTCGAAAAGCCTGGAAACACCATATATTTT.